This TCR beta chain stems from a study of T cell repertoires in cytomegalovirus infection. TCRdb re-derived calls from the reads in MiXCR, one entry per CDR3 protein. The table shows around 630,000 distinct CDR3 sequences, with less than 25% occurring only once. Trimming took 5 bases from V and 3 from J; bases not matched to a gene: 14. Germline lookup yields CDR1 SQVTM and CDR2 ANQGSEA. The CDR3 totals 16 residues. The sequence was collected from a human donor in good health (CMV status not recorded). Some clones in this sample may be carry-over from other donors' samples. Sequencing was performed on CD8+ T cells from PBMCs. The chain is built from TRBV29-1 and TRBJ1-1, with 8 bases fitting TRBD1. CDR3 sequence reads: CSVNVRGRWVDTEAFF. CDR3 nucleotide sequence: TGCAGCGTTAACGTCAGGGGGCGATGGGTCGACACTGAAGCTTTCTTT. Looking up the rest from reference TRBV29-1 and TRBJ1-1 gives the full variable domain: SAVISQKPSRDICQRGTSLTIQCQVDSQVTMMFWYRQQPGQSLTLIATANQGSEATYESGFVIDKFPISRPNLTFSTLTVSNMSPEDSSIYLCSVNVRGRWVDTEAFFGQGTRLTVV.